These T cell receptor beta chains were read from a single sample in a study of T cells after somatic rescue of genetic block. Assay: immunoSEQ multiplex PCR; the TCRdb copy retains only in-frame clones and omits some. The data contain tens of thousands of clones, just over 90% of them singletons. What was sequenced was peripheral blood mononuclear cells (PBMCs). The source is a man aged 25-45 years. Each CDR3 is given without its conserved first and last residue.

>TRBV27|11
ASSLGWGQPQH
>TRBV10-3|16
AIRPGLAGGSSYNEQF
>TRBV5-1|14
ASSFDPPGGTDTQY
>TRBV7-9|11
ASSPPQGREAF
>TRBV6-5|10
ASSYGRNEQY
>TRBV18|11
ASSTDGFYGYT
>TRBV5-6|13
ASSLGSGGFHEQY
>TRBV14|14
ASSQSLAGGLDEQF
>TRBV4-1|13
ASSQSPQGTAEQY
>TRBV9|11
ASSPRPEGEQY
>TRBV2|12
ASRKTGARVPQH
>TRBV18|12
ASSPNSGVSEAF
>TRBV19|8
ASGFEKLF
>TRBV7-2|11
ASSRTGNTEAF
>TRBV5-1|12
ASKPGLETGELF
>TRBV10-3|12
ASHGQGGIHEQY
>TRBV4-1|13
ASSQDGGGGYGYT
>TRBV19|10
ASSTVGYGYT
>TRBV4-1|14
ASSHDGLSYNSPLH
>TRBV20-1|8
SAENEKLF
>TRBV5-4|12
ASSYNGQNTEAF
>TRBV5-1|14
ASSLAGGGATDTQY
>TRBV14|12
ASSPLWDNYGYT
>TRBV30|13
AWSVTSGPYNEQF
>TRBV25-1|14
ASSELGGSGNGELF
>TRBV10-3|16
AIRANAGTGDSNSPLH
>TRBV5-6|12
ASSTGTGSYGYT
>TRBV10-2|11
ASSESRGQGYT
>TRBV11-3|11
ASSFRGNTEAF
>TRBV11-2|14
ASSFRGLSGANVLT
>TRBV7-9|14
ASSPMWGGMNTEAF
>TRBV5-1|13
ASSLRVATNEKLF
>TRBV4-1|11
ASSQVPFNEQF
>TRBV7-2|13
ASSSGWGGNQPQH
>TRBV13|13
ASSLDPGTDYEQY
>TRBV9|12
ASSGGQGIDEQY
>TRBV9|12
ASSAGTGHTEAF
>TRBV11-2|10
ASSLAGGTQF
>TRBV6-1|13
ASSGLAGSQETQY
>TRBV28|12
ASSSPGQTYGYT
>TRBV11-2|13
ASSLGGLAKNIQY
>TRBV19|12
ASTATRTPGAYT
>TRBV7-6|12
ASSKDRGFYEQY
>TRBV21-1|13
ASSPRTGKGNTIY
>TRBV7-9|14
ASDGTSGARGGAQY
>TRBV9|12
ASTSEQGESPLH
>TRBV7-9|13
ASSLGAGAQETQY
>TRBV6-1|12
ASSVTVGDEKLF
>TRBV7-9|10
ASSLESETQY
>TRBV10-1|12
ASSDGAGEETQY
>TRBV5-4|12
ASGTSGLQETQY
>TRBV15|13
ATSHAGQGLGEQY
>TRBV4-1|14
ASSPNHIYSNQPQH
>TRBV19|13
ASSRARGAKNIQY
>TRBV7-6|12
ASSLGTMKETQY
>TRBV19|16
ASSSPGTGGVGANVLT
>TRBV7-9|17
ASSLSLSPGTRPYNEQF
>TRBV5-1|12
ASSLSAANYGYT
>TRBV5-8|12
ASTLFQGGAEAF